This TCR beta chain is drawn from a study of beta chain features in type 1 diabetes. Whole-study findings and limits: A greater similarity of naive, central memory and Treg TCRB repertoires was seen among patients than among healthy donors.

This clone occurred a few times. Its antigen remains unknown. Since all of the isolated RNA was reverse transcribed, expressed TCRB transcripts were what got sequenced. Assay: immunoSEQ multiplex PCR; the TCRdb copy retains only in-frame clones and omits some. This table has 200,000 to 250,000 clones, 11% appearing once. V lost 2 bases to trimming and J lost 5 bases; unmatched junction nucleotides: 9. This CDR3 has 16 residues. Germline CDR1 reads MDHEN; CDR2 reads SYDVKM. Blood was drawn once from each donor into heparinised tubes. The draws averaged about 120 mL. This clonotype was sampled from a man aged 18 to 29 in good health. Sequencing was carried out using central memory CD4+ T cells from blood. The rearrangement links TRBV28 to TRBJ2-5; the match to TRBD1 covers 9 bases. CDR3 region: CASSLPGQGNKETQYF. The CDR3 DNA follows: TGTGCCAGCAGTTTACCGGGACAGGGTAACAAGGAGACCCAGTACTTC.